One sample yielded the 27 T cell receptor beta chains listed below, sequenced in a study of T-cell memory formation after mild COVID-19. TCRdb called the 5' RACE reads again in MiXCR, with one record for every CDR3 protein. The repertoire has 550,000 to 650,000 distinct CDR3 sequences, about 18% of them found once; the top ten carry 8.1%. The sequenced sample consisted of PBMCs or a T cell subset sorted from them (not recorded which). These receptors were collected from an adult woman who had mild COVID-19 (a few samples of this study predate the infection). Cell type and time point are not known.

Details on this clonotype: One end of the junction does not line up with germline, which may come from a read error. The rearrangement uses TRBV7-2 and TRBJ1-2; D may be TRBD1 (6 bases). The CDR3 has 13 amino acids. Germline values: CDR1 SGHTA, CDR2 FQGNSA. The CDR3 protein is CASSLGRGASTLF. In DNA form, the CDR3 reads TGTGCCAGCAGCTTAGGTCGGGGGGCCTCGACCCTCTTC.

This clonotype was seen a few times. Here the CDR3 reads CSVEDDTANTEAFF. CDR3 sequence (DNA): TGCAGCGTTGAAGATGACACAGCGAACACTGAAGCTTTCTTT. The rearrangement joins TRBV29-1 to TRBJ1-1, with no clear D. Germline CDR1 SQVTM, CDR2 ANQGSEA. CDR3 length: 14 amino acids. The V end was cut by 0 bases, the J end by 1 base, with 9 bases between. Complete variable domain (other parts from reference TRBV29-1 and TRBJ1-1): SAVISQKPSRDICQRGTSLTIQCQVDSQVTMMFWYRQQPGQSLTLIATANQGSEATYESGFVIDKFPISRPNLTFSTLTVSNMSPEDSSIYLCSVEDDTANTEAFFGQGTRLTVV.

There are a few counts of this clonotype. The CDR3 bases are TGTGCCACCAGTGATGACCGGGACAGGGTCGATGAGCAGTTCTTC. Translation gives CATSDDRDRVDEQFF. The chain combines TRBV24-1 with TRBJ2-1, with 9 positions matching TRBD1. V dropped 3 bases and J dropped 8; count of bases not matched to a gene: 7. Looked up from germline, CDR1 is KGHDR and CDR2 is SFDVKD. The CDR3 contains 15 residues.

The table lists this clonotype with a few counts. The chain has TRBV15 and TRBJ1-5; TRBD1 matches 7 bases. V dropped 3 bases and J dropped 7; count of bases not matched to a gene: 3. The CDR3 runs to 13 residues. Germline V gene sequence: CDR1 LNHNV, CDR2 YYDKDF (reference sequence). The CDR3, as DNA: TGTGCCACCAGCAGGTACAGGGGCCAGCCCCAGCATTTT. Its translation: CATSRYRGQPQHF.

This clonotype was found a few times. The chain combines TRBV5-5 with TRBJ2-1; a possible D gene is TRBD2 (6 bases). The CDR3 covers 15 residues. Trimming left V 4 bases short and J 7 bases short, with 18 bases between. The germline CDR1 and CDR2 sequences are SGHKS and YYEKEE (reference sequence). Written as DNA, the CDR3 is TGTGCCAGCAGCCTGGAGGGAACTAGCCGGAATGAGCAGTTCTTC. This sequence encodes CASSLEGTSRNEQFF.

This rearrangement joins TRBV18 to TRBJ2-1; TRBD1 matches 8 bases. Germline assignment: CDR1 KGHSH and CDR2 LQKENI. The V and J ends lost 4 bases and 7 bases, in that order; junction bases with no gene match: 12. The CDR3 has 16 residues. This CDR3 is CASSRTVRQGINEQFF. CDR3 bases: TGTGCCAGCTCACGGACAGTCCGACAGGGGATAAATGAGCAGTTCTTC.

The table lists this clonotype with a few counts. This sequence joins TRBV4-1 and TRBJ2-5; the match to TRBD2 covers 11 bases. The CDR3 runs 17 residues. CDR1 and CDR2 (germline): MGHRA, YSYEKL. The V segment lost 3 bases and the J segment 2 bases; nucleotides outside the gene matches: 8. DNA of the CDR3: TGCGCCAGCAGCCATATTAGCGGGGGGGGCGGTCAAGAGACCCAGTACTTC. This codes for CASSHISGGGGQETQYF.

This clonotype was detected only a few times. This chain links TRBV7-8 with TRBJ2-1, with D possibly TRBD1 on 6 matching bases. The CDR3 is 16 residues long. Trimming cost V 4 bases and J 7 bases, with 20 bases left between them. CDR1 and CDR2 from the germline V gene are SGHVS and FQNEAQ. CDR3 nucleotides: TGTGCCAGCAGCTCACCTACGAAGATCGGGACAAATGAGCAGTTCTTC. It encodes CASSSPTKIGTNEQFF.

This clonotype was seen more than once but under ten times. Here the CDR3 reads CASSQSQGLAGNTIYF. The CDR3 DNA follows: TGTGCCAGCAGCCAATCACAGGGGCTCGCTGGAAACACCATATATTTT. V gene TRBV7-9 combines with J gene TRBJ1-3; TRBD1 matches 7 bases. Germline V CDR1 and CDR2: SEHNR, FQNEAQ (reference sequence). This CDR3 is built from 16 residues. The V segment lost 5 bases and the J segment 2 bases; nucleotides outside the gene matches: 9.

The chain carries TRBV7-9 and TRBJ2-5; a possible D gene is TRBD2 (5 bases). This CDR3 has 15 amino acids. The V and J ends lost 7 bases and 0 bases respectively, with 15 bases between them. CDR1 is SEHNR and CDR2 is FQNEAQ in the germline V gene (reference sequence). The CDR3 DNA sequence: TGTGCCAGCACCTCCCGTTTGGACTACCAAGAGACCCAGTACTTC. It translates to CASTSRLDYQETQYF.

The rearrangement uses TRBV4-1 and TRBJ2-3; D not certain. The CDR3 is 12 amino acids. Trimming removed 0 bases at V and 6 bases at J, with 4 bases between. Germline V lookup: CDR1 MGHRA, CDR2 YSYEKL. The CDR3 DNA reads TGCGCCAGCAGCCAAGATTCGGATACGCAGTATTTT. The encoded protein is CASSQDSDTQYF.

The rearrangement links TRBV4-1 to TRBJ2-2, with 8 bases that match TRBD1. Germline CDR1 reads MGHRA; CDR2 reads YSYEKL. V dropped 3 bases and J dropped 1; count of bases not matched to a gene: 7. The CDR3 loop spans 17 amino acids. The CDR3: CASSQTYGTGNTGELFF. DNA for the CDR3: TGCGCCAGCAGCCAGACGTATGGGACAGGGAACACCGGGGAGCTGTTTTTT.

This chain uses TRBV10-3 with TRBJ2-2; D gene unclear. Germline V gene lookup returns CDR1 ENHRY and CDR2 SYGVKD. This CDR3 has 14 amino acids. Trimming left V 3 bases short and J 3 bases short, with 8 bases between. The DNA of the CDR3 is TGTGCCATCAGTGAAGCCCTGGACACCGGGGAGCTGTTTTTT. Its translation: CAISEALDTGELFF.

The chain links TRBV7-9 to TRBJ1-2, with D maybe TRBD1 (5 bases). This CDR3 spans 14 amino acids. Germline CDR1 SEHNR, CDR2 FQNEAQ (reference sequence). The V gene lost 4 bases and the J gene lost 4 bases, with 13 bases spanning the gap. CDR3 coding DNA: TGTGCCAGCAGCTCAGGCGACAGATTCTATGGCTACACCTTC. It encodes CASSSGDRFYGYTF.

In its sample, this clonotype was seen a few times. V and J are TRBV7-6 and TRBJ2-6; the D gene is possibly TRBD2 (5 bases). CDR1 and CDR2 from the germline V gene are SGHVS and FNYEAQ. The V gene lost 5 bases and the J gene lost 0 bases, with 11 bases spanning the gap. This CDR3 has 16 amino acids. For the CDR3, the DNA is TGTGCCAGCAGCCCCCATGGACTCTCTGGGGCCAACGTCCTGACTTTC. Translating gives CASSPHGLSGANVLTF. Full variable domain (outside the CDR3, taken from reference TRBV7-6 and TRBJ2-6): GAGVSQSPRYKVTKRGQDVALRCDPISGHVSLYWYRQALGQGPEFLTYFNYEAQQDKSGLPNDRFSAERPEGSISTLTIQRTEQRDSAMYRCASSPHGLSGANVLTFGAGSRLTVL.

The chain employs TRBV12-3 or TRBV12-4 and TRBJ2-3, with 11 bases that match TRBD2. After removal of 6 bases from V and 5 bases from J, the junction contained 7 bases not matched to a gene. The CDR3 runs to 15 residues. The DNA for the CDR3 is TGTGCCAGCAGATCGACTAGCGGGGTTGTAGATACGCAGTATTTT. Translating gives CASRSTSGVVDTQYF.

The V and J genes are TRBV29-1 and TRBJ2-5; D is uncertain. The CDR3 runs to 13 residues. Trimming shortened V by 4 bases and J by 5 bases, and 14 bases separated the two germline ends. Germline loops: CDR1 SQVTM, CDR2 ANQGSEA. The DNA of the CDR3 is TGCAGCGTTGTCCCGTTTGCGTTGGAGACCCAGTACTTC. Translated: CSVVPFALETQYF.

The chain is built from TRBV2 and TRBJ2-7; D perhaps matches TRBD1 (5 bases). V gave up 6 bases and J gave up 0 bases, with 12 bases separating them. Per the germline V gene, CDR1 is SNHLY and CDR2 is FYNNEI. This CDR3 has 14 residues. In DNA form, the CDR3 reads TGTGCCAGCAGAGTCAGGGTTTACTCCTACGAGCAGTACTTC. As protein: CASRVRVYSYEQYF.

This clonotype was recorded a few times. V is TRBV2 and J is TRBJ2-7; D remains unclear. Germline loops: CDR1 SNHLY, CDR2 FYNNEI. The CDR3 loop spans 15 amino acids. V lost 1 base, J lost 0 bases, and 10 bases lay in between. The CDR3 DNA follows: TGTGCCAGCAGTGAAGGAGCAGGTTACTCCTACGAGCAGTACTTC. The encoded protein is CASSEGAGYSYEQYF.

This clonotype was counted only a few times. The V call is TRBV10-3, the J call TRBJ2-7; D not resolved. The germline V and J ends were trimmed by 2 bases and 1 base, with 9 bases remaining between them. CDR3 length equals 14 residues. Germline V CDR1 and CDR2: ENHRY, SYGVKD. CDR3: CAISEAADSYEQYF. The CDR3, as DNA: TGTGCCATCAGTGAGGCGGCGGATTCCTACGAGCAGTACTTC.

This clonotype came up a few times. Here the CDR3 reads CASSTQGTEAFF. In nucleotides, the CDR3 is TGTGCCAGCAGCACCCAGGGGACTGAAGCTTTCTTT. The chain recombines TRBV6-2 or TRBV6-3 with TRBJ1-1, with D perhaps matching TRBD1 (6 bases). CDR1 and CDR2 (germline): MNHEY, SVGEGT. The ends were cut back, 6 bases at V and 5 bases at J, with 10 bases in the middle. This CDR3 is built from 12 residues.

The chain recombines TRBV4-1 with TRBJ1-2, with a tentative D call TRBD1 (6 bases). V was pared by 4 bases and J by 6 bases, with 27 bases between. The CDR3 spans 18 residues. Per the germline V gene, CDR1 is MGHRA and CDR2 is YSYEKL. Written as DNA, the CDR3 is TGCGCCAGCAGCCCCCGAGGGGGGGGGGCTATCCAACGGGATGGCTACACCTTC. Protein sequence: CASSPRGGGAIQRDGYTF.

The gene calls are TRBV7-9 and TRBJ2-7; tentative D call: TRBD1 (6 bases). V was shortened by 7 bases and J by 5 bases, with 12 bases between the two germline ends. Germline V CDR1 and CDR2: SEHNR, FQNEAQ (reference sequence). The CDR3 length is 12 residues. The CDR3 DNA follows: TGTGCCAGCAAGCAACAGGGACACGAGCAGTACTTC. This codes for CASKQQGHEQYF.

This clonotype has ten or more counts. The chain combines TRBV20-1 with TRBJ2-1; D possibly corresponds to TRBD2 (5 bases). Germline CDR1 DFQATT, CDR2 SNEGSKA (reference sequence). This CDR3 spans 14 amino acids. The V end was cut by 5 bases, the J end by 0 bases, with 11 bases between. CDR3: CSAPSSSSYNEQFF. For the CDR3, the DNA is TGCAGTGCTCCTAGCTCTTCCTCCTACAATGAGCAGTTCTTC.

J is TRBJ2-7 and V is TRBV6-1, with D perhaps matching TRBD1 or TRBD2 (5 bases each). CDR3 size: 17 residues. Germline-derived CDR1 and CDR2 are MNHNS and SASEGT. Trimming stripped 4 bases from V and 3 bases from J, with 22 bases between. CDR3 sequence: CASSAIQTGTFYYEQYF. DNA of the CDR3: TGTGCCAGCAGTGCGATCCAAACCGGGACCTTTTACTACGAGCAGTACTTC.

The chain joins TRBV11-3 to TRBJ2-5; D is unclear. The V gene lost 1 base and the J gene lost 0 bases, with 9 bases spanning the gap. Per germline, CDR1 SGHNT and CDR2 YENEEA. This CDR3 is 15 amino acids long. CDR3 protein: CASSLGVGDQETQYF. The CDR3 bases are TGTGCCAGCAGCTTAGGCGTTGGCGACCAAGAGACCCAGTACTTC.

The chain joins TRBV12-3 or TRBV12-4 to TRBJ1-4; D call uncertain. The V gene lost 1 base and the J gene lost 8 bases, with 5 bases spanning the gap. The CDR3 is 12 residues long. The CDR3 DNA follows: TGTGCCAGCAGTTTAGGGTTCGAAAAACTGTTTTTT. Its protein is CASSLGFEKLFF.